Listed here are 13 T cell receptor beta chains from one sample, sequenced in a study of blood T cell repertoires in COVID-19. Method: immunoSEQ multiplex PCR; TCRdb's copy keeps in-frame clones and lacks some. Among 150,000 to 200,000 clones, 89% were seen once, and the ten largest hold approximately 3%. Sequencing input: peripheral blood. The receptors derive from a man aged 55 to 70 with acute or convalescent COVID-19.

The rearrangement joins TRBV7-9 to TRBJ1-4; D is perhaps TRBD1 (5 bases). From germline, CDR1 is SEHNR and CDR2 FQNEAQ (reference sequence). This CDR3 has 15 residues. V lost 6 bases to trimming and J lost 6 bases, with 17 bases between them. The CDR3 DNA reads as TGTGCCAGCAGGGCTATCCGAGACAGAGATGAAAAACTGTTTTTT. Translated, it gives CASRAIRDRDEKLFF. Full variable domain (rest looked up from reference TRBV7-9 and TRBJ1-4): DTGVSQNPRHKITKRGQNVTFRCDPISEHNRLYWYRQTLGQGPEFLTYFQNEAQLEKSRLLSDRFSAERPKGSFSTLEIQRTEQGDSAMYLCASRAIRDRDEKLFFGSGTQLSVL.

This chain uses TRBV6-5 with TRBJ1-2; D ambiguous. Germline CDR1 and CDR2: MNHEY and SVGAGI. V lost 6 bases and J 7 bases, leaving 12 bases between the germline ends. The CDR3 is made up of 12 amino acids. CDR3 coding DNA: TGTGCCAGCAGCGCCCCCCGGGGTGGCTACACCTTC. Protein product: CASSAPRGGYTF.

The CDR3 nucleotides read TGTGCCACCAGTGAGACGGGACAGGGTTATGAGCAGTTCTTC. Its protein is CATSETGQGYEQFF. The rearrangement links TRBV24-1 to TRBJ2-1; 9 bases are shared with TRBD1. Germline lookup yields CDR1 KGHDR and CDR2 SFDVKD. V gave up 4 bases and J gave up 8 bases; unmatched junction bases: 5. CDR3 length equals 14 residues.

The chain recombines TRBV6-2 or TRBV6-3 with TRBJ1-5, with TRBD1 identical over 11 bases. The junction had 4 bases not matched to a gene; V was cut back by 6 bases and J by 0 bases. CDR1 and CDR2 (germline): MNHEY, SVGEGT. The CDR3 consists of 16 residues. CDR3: CASSGTGGYSNQPQHF. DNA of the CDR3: TGTGCCAGCAGCGGGACAGGGGGTTATAGCAATCAGCCCCAGCATTTT.

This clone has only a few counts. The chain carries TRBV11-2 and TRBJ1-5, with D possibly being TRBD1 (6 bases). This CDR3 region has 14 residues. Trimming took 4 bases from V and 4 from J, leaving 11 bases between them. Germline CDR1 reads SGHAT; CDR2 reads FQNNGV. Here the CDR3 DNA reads TGTGCCAGCAGCTCCGTCCAGGGGAATCAGCCCCAGCATTTT. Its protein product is CASSSVQGNQPQHF.

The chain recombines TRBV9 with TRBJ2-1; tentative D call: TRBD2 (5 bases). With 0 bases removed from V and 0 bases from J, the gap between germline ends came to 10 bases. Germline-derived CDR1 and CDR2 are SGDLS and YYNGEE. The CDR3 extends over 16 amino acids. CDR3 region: CASSVGASRSYNEQFF. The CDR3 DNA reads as TGTGCCAGCAGCGTAGGGGCTAGCCGCTCCTACAATGAGCAGTTCTTC.

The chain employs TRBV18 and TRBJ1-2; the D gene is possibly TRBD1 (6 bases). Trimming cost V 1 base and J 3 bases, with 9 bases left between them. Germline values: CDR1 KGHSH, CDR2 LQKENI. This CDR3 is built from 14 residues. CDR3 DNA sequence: TGTGCCAGCTCACCACAGGCAGGGGACTATGGCTACACCTTC. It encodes CASSPQAGDYGYTF.

The CDR3 region has the DNA TGTGCCAGCAGCCCAAATTTTCGGACTAGCGGGGCAGATACGCAGTATTTT. It encodes CASSPNFRTSGADTQYF. The J gene is TRBJ2-3, the V gene TRBV7-9; 12 bases map to TRBD2. The germline V gene has CDR1 SEHNR and CDR2 FQNEAQ (reference sequence). CDR3 length equals 17 residues. Trimming cost V 5 bases and J 4 bases; bases outside gene matches: 10.

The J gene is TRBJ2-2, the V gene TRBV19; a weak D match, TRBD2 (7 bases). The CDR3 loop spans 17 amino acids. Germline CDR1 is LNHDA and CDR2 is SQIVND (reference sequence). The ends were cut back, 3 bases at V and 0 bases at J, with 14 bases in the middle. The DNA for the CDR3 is TGTGCCAGTAGTATTATTCTAGGGGGGGCGAACACCGGGGAGCTGTTTTTT. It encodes CASSIILGGANTGELFF.

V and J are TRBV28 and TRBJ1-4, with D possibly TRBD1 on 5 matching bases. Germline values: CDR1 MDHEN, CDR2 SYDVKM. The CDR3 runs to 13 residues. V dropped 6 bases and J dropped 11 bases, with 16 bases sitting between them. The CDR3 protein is CASSLPTGLKLFF. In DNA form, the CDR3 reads TGTGCCAGCAGCCTACCTACAGGTCTCAAACTGTTTTTT.

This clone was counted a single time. The CDR3 DNA is TGTGCCAGCAGTTCAGGGAACTATGGCTACACCTTC. Its translation: CASSSGNYGYTF. This chain uses TRBV12-3 or TRBV12-4 with TRBJ1-2, with a weak D call TRBD1 (5 bases). V lost 4 bases and J lost 2, with 5 bases in between. CDR3 length equals 12 residues.

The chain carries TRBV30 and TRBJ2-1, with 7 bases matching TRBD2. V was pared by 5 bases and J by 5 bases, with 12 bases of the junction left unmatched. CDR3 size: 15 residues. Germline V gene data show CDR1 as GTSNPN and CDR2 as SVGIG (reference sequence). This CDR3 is CAWSGAGDWNNEQFF. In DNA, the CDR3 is TGTGCCTGGTCGGGCGCGGGGGATTGGAACAATGAGCAGTTCTTC.

The CDR3 nucleotides read TGTGCCAGCAGTGATGAAGGGCCCGACAGGGGAGGTGAAAAACTGTTTTTT. This gives the protein CASSDEGPDRGGEKLFF. V usage is TRBV2 and J usage is TRBJ1-4; 8 bases line up with TRBD1. Germline V gene sequence: CDR1 SNHLY, CDR2 FYNNEI. The CDR3 runs 17 residues. Losses at the gene ends were 3 bases for V and 7 bases for J; bases not matched to a gene: 13.